This TCR beta chain was documented in a study of patients and donors after allogeneic stem cell transplantation. MiXCR was run by TCRdb on the RT-PCR reads, yielding one entry per CDR3 protein. This table holds roughly 250,000 distinct CDR3 sequences, 11% to 15% found once. CDR1 and CDR2 from the germline V gene are SGHRS and YFSETQ. The CDR3 consists of 16 residues. The V segment lost 4 bases and the J segment 7 bases; nucleotides outside the gene matches: 9. The sample holds many counts of this clonotype. V and J are TRBV5-1 and TRBJ1-6, with 9 bases matching TRBD1. The receptor comes from a human donor who was either an allogeneic HSCT recipient or a stem cell or donor lymphocyte infusion donor (not recorded which). It is not recorded whose cells these are; they may come from a transplant donor. Sequencing was performed on blood, either unsorted or a sorted T cell fraction (not recorded which). CDR3 sequence (DNA): TGCGCCAGCAGCCAAACCCGCGGGACAGGGAATTCACCCCTCCACTTT. Translating it yields CASSQTRGTGNSPLHF. Complete variable domain (other parts from reference TRBV5-1 and TRBJ1-6): KAGVTQTPRYLIKTRGQQVTLSCSPISGHRSVSWYQQTPGQGLQFLFEYFSETQRNKGNFPGRFSGRQFSNSRSEMNVSTLELGDSALYLCASSQTRGTGNSPLHFGNGTRLTVT.